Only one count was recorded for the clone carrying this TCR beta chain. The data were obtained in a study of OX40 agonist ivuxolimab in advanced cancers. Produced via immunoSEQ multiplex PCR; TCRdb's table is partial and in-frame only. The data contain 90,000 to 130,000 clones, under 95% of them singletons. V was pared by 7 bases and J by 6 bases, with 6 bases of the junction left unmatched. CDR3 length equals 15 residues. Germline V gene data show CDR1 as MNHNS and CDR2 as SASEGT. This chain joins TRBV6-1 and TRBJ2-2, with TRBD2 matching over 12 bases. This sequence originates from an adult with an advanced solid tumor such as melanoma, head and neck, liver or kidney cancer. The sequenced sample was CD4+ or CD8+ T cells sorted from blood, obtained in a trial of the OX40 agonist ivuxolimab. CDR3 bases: TGTGCCAGCACCCTAGCGGGAGGGGGGTCCGGGGAGCTGTTTTTT. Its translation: CASTLAGGGSGELFF.